This T cell receptor beta chain was identified in a study of shared clonotypes between healthy human individuals (TCRdb year 2020). At the level of the whole study: The cohort comprised two women and a few men aged 18 to 49 years. For each donor, three plates each were used for CD4 naive and CD4 memory, two plates were used for CD8 naive, and one plate was used for CD8 memory. To estimate repertoire size and how much clonotypes are shared between individuals, the study performed deep sequencing of blood TCR repertoires from 4 to 6 healthy adults. To increase sequencing depth and limit assay-specific biases, different laboratories used diverse techniques to prepare libraries and sequence TCR repertoires. Each donor's leukapheresis produced roughly between roughly 0.85 and 9 billion PBMCs. Paper-wide results and their limitations: Sampling was restricted to blood, and TCR repertoires in tissues likely differ from the TCR repertoires found in blood. Compared with non-shared clonotypes, clonotypes shared by all four sorted-subset donors had higher generation probabilities. Sharing across several donors was observed for approximately 5% of naive CD4, 3% to 4% of naive CD8, 2.3% of memory CD4, and roughly 0.4% of memory CD8 clonotypes. The small number of donors limited the genetic and exposure-history diversity represented. Naive subsets generally had larger estimated clonotype richness than memory subsets did. Incomplete sequencing was indicated by rarefaction of sorted-subset datasets, despite the large sequencing depth. Based on pairwise subsampling, the degree of clonotype sharing among donors was expected to be affected by sequencing depth.

Counted from cysteine to phenylalanine, this CDR3 has 14 amino acids. CDR3 DNA only is kept here, 42 bases in frame from base 1. Here V drops 7 bases and J drops 2 bases, and the junction holds 8 bases not matched to any gene. In the germline V gene, CDR1 corresponds to SGHDT and CDR2 to YYEEEE. TCR CDR3 regions were amplified from genomic DNA by multiplex PCR using the deep immunoSEQ assay. Extracted genomic DNA from each cell subset was distributed evenly across all wells of several immunoSEQ 96-well plates, and each plate was treated as a replicate. For sorted subsets, each replicate PCR was loaded with approximately 0.2 ug genomic DNA, equivalent to 25,000 to 35,000 T cell genomes. The purified libraries were quantified using a Qubit 3.0 fluorometer, sized with a Bioanalyzer 2100, and then quantified again using the KAPA Library Quantification kit. Every immunoSEQ 96-well plate was sequenced on a separate single-read 150-cycle Illumina NextSeq 550 flow cell. Per the source publication's procedure: Because the immunoSEQ output held only junctional sequences and lacked quality scores, the filtering could not match the filtering applied to full-length reads. Sequences were annotated with PyIR, a Python wrapper for IgBLAST v1.9, using IMGT germline references to assign V/J genes and CDR3. Reads were filtered out if the reads had weak V/J assignments (E-value above 1e-6), no CDR3, stop codons, out-of-frame junctions, or ambiguous translated residues. V3J clonotypes were defined by identical inferred V gene, J gene, and CDR3 amino acid sequence. Percentage overlap between repertoires was computed as shared unique clonotypes divided by the size of the smaller repertoire. Three approaches were used to assess repertoire richness: RTK rarefaction, the Chao1 estimator, and Recon v2.1 estimates of unobserved clonotypes. OLGA was used to compute generation probabilities for all TCRbeta clonotypes that the gDNA method yielded from a handful of donors. TCRdb's version of the immuneACCESS table is confined to in-frame rearrangements and falls short of the full clone set. An unresolved V gene accounts for under half of the shortfall where checked; the remainder is of unknown origin. D and trimming were read from the DNA, whereas the V and J calls and clone size are those reported in that table. This sample has millions of clones in its table, and under 95% of those were observed once. The ten biggest clones cover roughly 1.8% of the sample.

CD8 naive samples were obtained by positive selection for CCR7 among CD45RO-negative cells, yielding a CD45RA+CCR7+ population from which TemRA cells were excluded. The donors were healthy, HIV-negative adults who had no recently reported acute infections or vaccinations. Every donor was a Caucasian adult residing in Nashville, Tennessee, USA. After blood collection by leukapheresis, PBMCs were isolated using Ficoll-Histopaque density gradient centrifugation and then cryopreserved in the vapor phase of liquid nitrogen. Analytical flow cytometry was used to check the purity and quantity of each magnetically sorted T cell population. From each sorted fraction, genomic DNA was isolated and quantified by UV absorbance on a Nanodrop 2000c. Worth noting for this clone: No cognate antigen has been identified for it. Per-base quality was not reported, and no clone a single base away is much larger than it.

Sequenced sample: naive CD8+ T cells from PBMCs. The cell subset or site tag for this specimen amounts to: CD45RA+CCR7+. The sequence came from a man younger than 30 in good health. Some clones in this sample may be carry-over from other donors' samples. The rearrangement joined TRBV5-6 to TRBJ2-5; 7 nucleotides in the junction match TRBD2. This receptor has the CDR3 CASVSGPYQETQYF. The DNA is TGTGCCAGCGTTAGCGGGCCTTATCAAGAGACCCAGTACTTC.